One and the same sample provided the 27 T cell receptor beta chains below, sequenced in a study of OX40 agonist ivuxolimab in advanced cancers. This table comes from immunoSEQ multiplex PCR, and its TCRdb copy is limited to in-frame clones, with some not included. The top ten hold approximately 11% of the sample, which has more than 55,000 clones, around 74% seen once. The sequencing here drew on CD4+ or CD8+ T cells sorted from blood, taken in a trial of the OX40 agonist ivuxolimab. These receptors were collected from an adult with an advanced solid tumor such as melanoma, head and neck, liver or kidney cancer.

The CDR3 sequence: CASSFWAGTYEQYF. The CDR3 DNA reads as TGTGCCAGCAGTTTTTGGGCAGGGACCTACGAGCAGTACTTC. The rearrangement joins TRBV28 to TRBJ2-7, with D possibly being TRBD1 (5 bases). V was cut by 3 bases and J by 2 bases, with 11 bases left in between. This CDR3 has 14 amino acids. Per the germline V gene, CDR1 is MDHEN and CDR2 is SYDVKM.

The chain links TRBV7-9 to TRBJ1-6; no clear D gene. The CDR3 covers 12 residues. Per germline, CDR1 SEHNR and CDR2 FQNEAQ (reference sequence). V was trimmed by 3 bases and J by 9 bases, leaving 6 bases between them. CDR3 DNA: TGTGCCAGCAGCTTCGCAGGTTCACCCCTCCACTTT. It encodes CASSFAGSPLHF.

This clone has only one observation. The CDR3 is CASSERPGAGKNIQYF. CDR3 in DNA: TGCGCCAGCAGTGAGAGGCCGGGGGCGGGCAAAAACATTCAGTACTTC. The chain couples TRBV10-1 to TRBJ2-4; the D gene could be TRBD1 or TRBD2 (6 bases each). CDR3 length: 16 amino acids. Germline V gene lookup returns CDR1 WNHNN and CDR2 SYGVQD (reference sequence). V gave up 2 bases and J gave up 3 bases, with 14 bases separating them.

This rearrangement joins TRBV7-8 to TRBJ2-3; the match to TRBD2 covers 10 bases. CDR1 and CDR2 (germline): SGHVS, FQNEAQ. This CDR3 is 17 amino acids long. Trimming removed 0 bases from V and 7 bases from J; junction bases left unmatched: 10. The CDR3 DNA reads TGTGCCAGCAGCTTAGCGATGGGTAGCGGGGGGCTTAATACGCAGTATTTT. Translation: CASSLAMGSGGLNTQYF. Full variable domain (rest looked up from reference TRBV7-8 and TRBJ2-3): GAGVSQSPRYKVAKRGQDVALRCDPISGHVSLFWYQQALGQGPEFLTYFQNEAQLDKSGLPSDRFFAERPEGSVSTLKIQRTQQEDSAVYLCASSLAMGSGGLNTQYFGPGTRLTVL.

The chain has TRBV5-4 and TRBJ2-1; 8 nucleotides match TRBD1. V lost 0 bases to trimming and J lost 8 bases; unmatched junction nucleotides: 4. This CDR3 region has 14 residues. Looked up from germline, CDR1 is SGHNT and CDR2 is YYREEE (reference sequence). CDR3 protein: CASSLGDRWYEQFF. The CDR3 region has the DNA TGTGCCAGCAGCTTGGGGGACAGGTGGTATGAGCAGTTCTTC.

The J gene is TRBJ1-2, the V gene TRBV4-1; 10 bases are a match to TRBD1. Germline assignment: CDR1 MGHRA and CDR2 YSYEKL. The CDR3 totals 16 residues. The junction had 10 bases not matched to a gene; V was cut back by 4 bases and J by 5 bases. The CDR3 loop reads CASSPTGTGVLYGYTF. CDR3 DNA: TGCGCCAGCAGCCCTACCGGGACAGGGGTTTTATATGGCTACACCTTC.

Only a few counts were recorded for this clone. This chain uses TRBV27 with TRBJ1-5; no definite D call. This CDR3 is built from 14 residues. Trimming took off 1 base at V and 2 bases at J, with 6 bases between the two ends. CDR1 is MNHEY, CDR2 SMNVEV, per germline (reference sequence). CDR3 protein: CASSLFRGNQPQHF. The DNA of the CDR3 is TGTGCCAGCAGTTTATTTCGGGGCAATCAGCCCCAGCATTTT.

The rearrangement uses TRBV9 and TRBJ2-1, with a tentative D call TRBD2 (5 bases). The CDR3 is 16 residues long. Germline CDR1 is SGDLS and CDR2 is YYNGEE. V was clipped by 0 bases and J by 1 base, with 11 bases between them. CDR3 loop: CASSVVGSGSYNEQFF. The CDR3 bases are TGTGCCAGCAGCGTAGTTGGAAGCGGATCCTACAATGAGCAGTTCTTC. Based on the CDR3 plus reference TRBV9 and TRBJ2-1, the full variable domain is DSGVTQTPKHLITATGQRVTLRCSPRSGDLSVYWYQQSLDQGLQFLIQYYNGEERAKGNILERFSAQQFPDLHSELNLSSLELGDSALYFCASSVVGSGSYNEQFFGPGTRLTVL.

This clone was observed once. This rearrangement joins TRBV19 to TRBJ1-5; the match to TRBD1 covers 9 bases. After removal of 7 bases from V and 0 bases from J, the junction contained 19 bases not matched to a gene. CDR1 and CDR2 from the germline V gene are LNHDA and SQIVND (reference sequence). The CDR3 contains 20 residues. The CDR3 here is CASTPRRGQGGGSSNQPQHF. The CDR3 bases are TGTGCCAGTACTCCCCGGAGGGGACAGGGTGGGGGCAGTAGCAATCAGCCCCAGCATTTT. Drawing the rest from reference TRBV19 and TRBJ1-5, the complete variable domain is DGGITQSPKYLFRKEGQNVTLSCEQNLNHDAMYWYRQDPGQGLRLIYYSQIVNDFQKGDIAEGYSVSREKKESFPLTVTSAQKNPTAFYLCASTPRRGQGGGSSNQPQHFGDGTRLSIL.

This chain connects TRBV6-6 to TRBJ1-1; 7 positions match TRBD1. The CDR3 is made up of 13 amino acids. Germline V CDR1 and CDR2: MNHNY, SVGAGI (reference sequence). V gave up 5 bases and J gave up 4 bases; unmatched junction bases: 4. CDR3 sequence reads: CASSQQGFTEAFF. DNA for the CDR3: TGTGCCAGCAGTCAACAGGGGTTCACTGAAGCTTTCTTT.

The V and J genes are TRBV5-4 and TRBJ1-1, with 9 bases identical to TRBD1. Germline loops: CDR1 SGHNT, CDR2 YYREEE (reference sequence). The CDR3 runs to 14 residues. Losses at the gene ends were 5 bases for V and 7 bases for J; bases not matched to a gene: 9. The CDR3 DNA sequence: TGTGCCAGCAGACCCGGGACAGGGACAATTGAAGCTTTCTTT. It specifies CASRPGTGTIEAFF.

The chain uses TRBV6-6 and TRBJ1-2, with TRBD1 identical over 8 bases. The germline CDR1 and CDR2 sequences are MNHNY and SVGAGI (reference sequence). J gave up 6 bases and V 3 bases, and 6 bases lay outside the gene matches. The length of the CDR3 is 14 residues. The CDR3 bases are TGTGCCAGCAGTTATTCGACAGGGGAAAATGGCTACACCTTC. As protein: CASSYSTGENGYTF.

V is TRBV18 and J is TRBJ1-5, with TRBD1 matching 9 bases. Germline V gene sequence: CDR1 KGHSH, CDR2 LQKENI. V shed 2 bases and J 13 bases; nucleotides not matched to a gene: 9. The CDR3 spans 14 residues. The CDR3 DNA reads TGTGCCAGCTCACCAAGTACAGGACAGGGGCTACAGCATTTT. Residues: CASSPSTGQGLQHF.

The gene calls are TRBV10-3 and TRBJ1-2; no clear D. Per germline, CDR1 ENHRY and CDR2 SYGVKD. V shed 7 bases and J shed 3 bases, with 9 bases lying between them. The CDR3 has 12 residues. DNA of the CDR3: TGTGCCATCAAGGCAGGAGACTATGGCTACACCTTC. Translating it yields CAIKAGDYGYTF.

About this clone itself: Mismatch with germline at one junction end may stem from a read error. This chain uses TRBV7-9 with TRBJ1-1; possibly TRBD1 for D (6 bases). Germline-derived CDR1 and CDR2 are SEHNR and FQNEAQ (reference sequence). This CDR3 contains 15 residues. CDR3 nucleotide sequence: TGCGCCAGCAGCCAAGATCAACAGGGTTACACTGAAGCTTTCTTT. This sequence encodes CASSQDQQGYTEAFF.

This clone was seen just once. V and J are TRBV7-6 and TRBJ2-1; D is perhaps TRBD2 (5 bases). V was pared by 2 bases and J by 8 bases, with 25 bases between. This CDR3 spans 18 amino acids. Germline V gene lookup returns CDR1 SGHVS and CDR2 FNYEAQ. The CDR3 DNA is TGTGCCAGCAGCTTATCGGGGTCGGGCCGCCTTCTGGAAGATGAGCAGTTCTTC. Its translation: CASSLSGSGRLLEDEQFF.

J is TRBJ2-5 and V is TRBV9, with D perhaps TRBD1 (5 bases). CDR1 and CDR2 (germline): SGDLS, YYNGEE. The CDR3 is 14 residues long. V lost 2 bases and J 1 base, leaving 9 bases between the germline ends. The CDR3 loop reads CASSVGQGQETQYF. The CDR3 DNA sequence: TGTGCCAGCAGCGTCGGGCAGGGCCAAGAGACCCAGTACTTC.

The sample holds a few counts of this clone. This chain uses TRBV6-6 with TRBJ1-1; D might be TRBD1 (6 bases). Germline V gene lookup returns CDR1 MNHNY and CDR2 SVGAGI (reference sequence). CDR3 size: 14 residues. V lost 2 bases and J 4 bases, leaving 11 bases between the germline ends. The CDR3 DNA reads TGTGCCAGCAGTTACAGAGGGGGAGCCACTGAAGCTTTCTTT. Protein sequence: CASSYRGGATEAFF.

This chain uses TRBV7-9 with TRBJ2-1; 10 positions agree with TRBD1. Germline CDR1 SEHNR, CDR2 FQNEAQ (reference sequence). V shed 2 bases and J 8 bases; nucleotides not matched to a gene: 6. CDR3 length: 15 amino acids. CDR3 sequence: CASSLPGTGEDEQFF. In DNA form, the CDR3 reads TGTGCCAGCAGCTTACCCGGGACAGGGGAAGATGAGCAGTTCTTC. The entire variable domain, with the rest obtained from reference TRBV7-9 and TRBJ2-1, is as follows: DTGVSQNPRHKITKRGQNVTFRCDPISEHNRLYWYRQTLGQGPEFLTYFQNEAQLEKSRLLSDRFSAERPKGSFSTLEIQRTEQGDSAMYLCASSLPGTGEDEQFFGPGTRLTVL.

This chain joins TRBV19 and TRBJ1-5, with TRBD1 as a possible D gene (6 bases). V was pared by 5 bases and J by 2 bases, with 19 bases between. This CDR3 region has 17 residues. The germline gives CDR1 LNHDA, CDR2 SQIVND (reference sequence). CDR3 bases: TGTGCCAGTAGTCCGTCACGACAGGCGTCTGGCAATCAGCCCCAGCATTTT. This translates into CASSPSRQASGNQPQHF.

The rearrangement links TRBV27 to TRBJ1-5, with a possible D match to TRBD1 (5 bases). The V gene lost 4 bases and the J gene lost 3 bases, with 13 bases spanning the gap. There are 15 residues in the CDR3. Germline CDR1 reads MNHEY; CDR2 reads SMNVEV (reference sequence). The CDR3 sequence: CASSYQGGPNQPQHF. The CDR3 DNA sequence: TGTGCCAGCAGTTACCAGGGAGGACCCAATCAGCCCCAGCATTTT.

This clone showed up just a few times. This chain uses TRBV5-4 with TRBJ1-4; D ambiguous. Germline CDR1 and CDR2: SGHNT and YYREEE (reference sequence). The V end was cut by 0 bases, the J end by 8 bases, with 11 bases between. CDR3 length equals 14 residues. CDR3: CASSLGLDGEKLFF. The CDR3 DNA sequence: TGTGCCAGCAGCTTGGGGCTGGATGGGGAAAAACTGTTTTTT.

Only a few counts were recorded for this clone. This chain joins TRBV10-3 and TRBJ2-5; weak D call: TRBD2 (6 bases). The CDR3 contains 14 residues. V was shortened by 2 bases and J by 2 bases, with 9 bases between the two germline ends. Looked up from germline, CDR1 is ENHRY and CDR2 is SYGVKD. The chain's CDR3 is CAISEPGEQETQYF. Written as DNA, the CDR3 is TGTGCCATCAGTGAGCCGGGGGAACAAGAGACCCAGTACTTC.

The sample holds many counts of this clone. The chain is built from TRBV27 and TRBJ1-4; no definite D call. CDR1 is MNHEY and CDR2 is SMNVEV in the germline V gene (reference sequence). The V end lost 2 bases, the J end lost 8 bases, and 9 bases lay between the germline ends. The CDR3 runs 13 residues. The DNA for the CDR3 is TGTGCCAGCAGTTTAAACCCCGCCGAAAAACTGTTTTTT. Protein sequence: CASSLNPAEKLFF.

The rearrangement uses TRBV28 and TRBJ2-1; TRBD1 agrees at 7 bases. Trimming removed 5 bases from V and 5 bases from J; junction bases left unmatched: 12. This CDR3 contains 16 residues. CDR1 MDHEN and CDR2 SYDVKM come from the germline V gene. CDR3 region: CASSPPFFGQDNEQFF. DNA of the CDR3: TGTGCCAGCAGTCCTCCGTTTTTCGGACAGGACAATGAGCAGTTCTTC.

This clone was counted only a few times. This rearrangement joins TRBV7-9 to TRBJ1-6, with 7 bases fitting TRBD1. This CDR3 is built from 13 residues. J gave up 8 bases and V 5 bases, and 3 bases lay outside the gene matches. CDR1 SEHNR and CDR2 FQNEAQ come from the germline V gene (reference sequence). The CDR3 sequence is CASSQGGYSPLHF. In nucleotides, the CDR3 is TGTGCCAGCAGCCAGGGGGGGTATTCACCCCTCCACTTT.

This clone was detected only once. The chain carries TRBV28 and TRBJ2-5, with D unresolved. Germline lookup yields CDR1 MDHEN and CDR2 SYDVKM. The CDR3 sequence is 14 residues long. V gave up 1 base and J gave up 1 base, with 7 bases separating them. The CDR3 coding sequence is TGTGCCAGCAGTTTATTGGGCCCCCAAGAGACCCAGTACTTC. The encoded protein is CASSLLGPQETQYF.